Here is one T cell receptor beta chain with its context. The antigen is unknown. The data originate from a study of CD8 T cells in Susac syndrome. Broader study findings: It was acknowledged by the study that relatively few individuals were included in its TCR sequencing and HLA analysis.

The RNA, about 0.45 to 1 ug, was put through reverse transcription using random hexamers. The authors amplified TCR beta CDR3 across 54 Vbeta and 13 Jbeta using immunoSEQ multiplex PCR. TCRdb called the immunoSEQ multiplex PCR reads again in MiXCR, with one record for every CDR3 protein. Of some 150,000 distinct CDR3 sequences in the sample, around 94% were seen once. The authors sequenced TCR beta from blood CD8+ and CD4+ T cells. CDR1 is SGHTA, CDR2 FQGTGA, per germline. The CDR3 has 14 residues. Trimming removed 8 bases from V and 4 bases from J, with 15 bases in between. Sequencing was carried out using CD8+ T cells from PBMCs. This TCR was sampled from a human donor in good health. The genes are TRBV7-3 and TRBJ2-1, with D perhaps given as TRBD1 or TRBD2 (6 bases each). CDR3 protein: CASSKGEAYNEQFF. Written as DNA, the CDR3 is TGTGCCAGCTCAAAGGGGGAGGCTTACAATGAGCAGTTCTTC.